This TCR beta chain is drawn from a study of TIL therapy for anti-PD-1-resistant metastatic lung cancer. Study summary: Most patients had lung adenocarcinoma.

Study outcomes and limitations: Many TIL product clones were absent from baseline tumor, suggesting clonal contraction.

The immunoSEQ assay was v3. Libraries were sequenced to 2 million to 2.5 million read pairs (survey) or roughly 4.5-6.5 million (deep). TCRdb keeps only in-frame clones here, not all; method: immunoSEQ multiplex PCR. The repertoire holds about 10,000 clones, about 57% seen once, with 9% to 15% in the top ten. Worth noting for this clone: Its antigen is still unknown.

Specified time point: pre-treatment sample, taken before nivolumab and TIL therapy. Most excised metastases sampled were pleural nodules or supraclavicular lymph nodes. Adults with stage 4 NSCLC were enrolled in a phase I trial. The sample in question was tumor tissue, obtained at baseline. This TCR was recovered from a person aged 25-85 years with non-small cell lung cancer.

The CDR3 loop is CASSLRSGAEAFF. The CDR3 region has the DNA TGCGCCAGCAGCTTGCGATCGGGGGCTGAAGCTTTCTTT. The rearrangement uses TRBV5-1 and TRBJ1-1, with D possibly being TRBD1 (5 bases). The CDR3 runs to 13 residues. Per the germline V gene, CDR1 is SGHRS and CDR2 is YFSETQ. The germline V and J ends were trimmed by 1 base and 6 bases, with 10 bases remaining between them.